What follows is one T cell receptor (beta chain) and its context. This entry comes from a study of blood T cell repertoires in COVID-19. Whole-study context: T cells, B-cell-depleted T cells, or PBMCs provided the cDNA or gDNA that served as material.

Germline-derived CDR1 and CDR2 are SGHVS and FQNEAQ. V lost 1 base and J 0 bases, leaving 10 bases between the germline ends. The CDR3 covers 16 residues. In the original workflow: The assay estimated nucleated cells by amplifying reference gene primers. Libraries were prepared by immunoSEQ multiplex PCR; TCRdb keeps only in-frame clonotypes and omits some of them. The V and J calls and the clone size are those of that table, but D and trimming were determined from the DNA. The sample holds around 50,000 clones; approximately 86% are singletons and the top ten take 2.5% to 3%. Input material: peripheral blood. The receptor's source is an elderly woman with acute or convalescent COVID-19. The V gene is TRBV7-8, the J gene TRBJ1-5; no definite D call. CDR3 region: CASSLGQVNSNQPQHF. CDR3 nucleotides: TGTGCCAGCAGCTTAGGGCAGGTGAATAGCAATCAGCCCCAGCATTTT.